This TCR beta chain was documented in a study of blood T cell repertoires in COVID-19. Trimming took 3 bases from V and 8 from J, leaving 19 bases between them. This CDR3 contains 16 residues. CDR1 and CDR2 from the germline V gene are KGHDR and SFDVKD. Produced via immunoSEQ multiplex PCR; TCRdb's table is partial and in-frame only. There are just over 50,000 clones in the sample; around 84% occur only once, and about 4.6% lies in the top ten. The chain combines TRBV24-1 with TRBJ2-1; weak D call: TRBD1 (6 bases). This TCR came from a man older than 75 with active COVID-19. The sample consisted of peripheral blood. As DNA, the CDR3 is TGTGCCACCAGTGATCCGACAGGCCTAAAAGGAGATGAGCAGTTCTTC. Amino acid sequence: CATSDPTGLKGDEQFF.